This T cell receptor (beta chain) was observed in a study of blood T cell repertoires in COVID-19 (dated by TCRdb to the early 2020s). About the study as a whole: Collaborator samples came from the United States, Italy and Spain and covered acute and convalescent phases of COVID-19. The prospective study material was composed of cDNA or gDNA derived from T cells, B-cell-depleted T cells, or PBMCs. Subjects who had been exposed to COVID-19, were actively infected with it, or had recovered from it provided the deeply sampled blood TCRbeta repertoires that made up the dataset. A freely available public database, intended as a resource for researchers studying the immune response to SARS-CoV-2, is where the repertoires were released. The samples were drawn from two sources: the first 160 participants of the ongoing ImmuneRACE study, and some 1,300 subjects contributed by 6 global collaborators. Sample metadata almost always included a de-identified subject ID, COVID-19 status, age in years and sex. Where available, HLA class I and class II types were taken from metadata supplied by the sample provider and were not determined by assay-based typing. The paper's findings and limits, for the study overall: How much clinical and demographic metadata was included differed by source and by participant, and the metadata was provided uncurated.

Looking up the germline V gene yields CDR1 SGHAT and CDR2 FQNNGV. Including cysteine and phenylalanine, the CDR3 has 13 amino acids. Only CDR3 DNA is held: 39 bases, read in frame from base 1. V is cut by 6 bases and J by 4 bases, and the space between the germline ends is 12 bases. A second Seattle source provided samples from volunteer blood donors who had recovered from COVID-19. The collaborating institutions used their own protocols to collect whole blood in K2EDTA tubes. For TCRbeta analysis, collaborators shipped samples in one of three forms: frozen whole blood, isolated PBMCs, or DNA extracted from either of those sample types. Of note for this clone: Its antigen remains undetermined. Base-call qualities are not available, and no considerably larger clone is one nucleotide away.

The immunoSEQ Assay, a bias-controlled multiplex PCR, was used to amplify TCRbeta CDR3 regions from genomic DNA. In the authors' own workflow: The number of nucleated cells in each sample was estimated from the amplification of reference gene primers within the assay. To quantify the absolute abundance of each unique TCRbeta CDR3 rearrangement, sequence reads were collapsed and filtered. For each sample, productive Simpson clonality was calculated as the square root of Simpson's diversity index across productive rearrangements. TCRdb holds this immuneACCESS table with in-frame rearrangements only. Some clones are missing; in checked studies, unresolved V genes explain under half, and the rest has no known cause. The DNA was the basis for D and trimming; V, J and clone size are from that table. This sample lists approximately 240,000 clones; 80% to 90% were detected once. The ten largest clonotypes hold 2.9% of the sample.

Sequenced: peripheral blood. The TCR sequence derives from a man aged 50 or older who had recovered from COVID-19. The rearranged segments are TRBV11-2 and TRBJ2-5; TRBD2 could be the D gene, as 5 bases match. The nucleotides read TGTGCCAGCAGGAATGCAGCGGCAGAGACCCAGTACTTC. Its coded protein is CASRNAAAETQYF.